Sequencing of this T cell receptor beta chain was carried out in a study of identical twins. Trimming took off 0 bases at V and 5 bases at J, with 17 bases between the two ends. This CDR3 contains 16 residues. Per germline, CDR1 LNHNV and CDR2 YYDKDF (reference sequence). In regard to this clonotype: Its antigen is undetermined.

Overall study findings and caveats: Models came in too low on out-of-frame TCR alpha sharing in monozygotic twins.

Each cDNA held unique molecular identifiers, and template switching gave it a universal primer site. TCRdb re-called the 5' RACE reads through MiXCR, storing one row per CDR3 protein. The sample lists hundreds of thousands of distinct CDR3 sequences; roughly 18% were seen once. The same data also went into a second study, on T cells expressing NK-cell markers. That paper states: Also leading the CD3+CD56-NKG2C+ fraction in a handful of donors were these clonotypes.

The sequenced sample was PBMCs. The receptor was derived from a woman aged 18 to 35 in good health. The V call is TRBV15, the J call TRBJ2-7, with D perhaps being TRBD1 or TRBD2 (5 bases each). For the CDR3, the DNA is TGTGCCACCAGCAGAGATCTGGGGGAAGGAAGGAACGAGCAGTACTTC. The encoded protein is CATSRDLGEGRNEQYF. Looking up the rest from reference TRBV15 and TRBJ2-7 gives the full variable domain: DAMVIQNPRYQVTQFGKPVTLSCSQTLNHNVMYWYQQKSSQAPKLLFHYYDKDFNNEADTPDNFQSRRPNTSFCFLDIRSPGLGDTAMYLCATSRDLGEGRNEQYFGPGTRLTVT.